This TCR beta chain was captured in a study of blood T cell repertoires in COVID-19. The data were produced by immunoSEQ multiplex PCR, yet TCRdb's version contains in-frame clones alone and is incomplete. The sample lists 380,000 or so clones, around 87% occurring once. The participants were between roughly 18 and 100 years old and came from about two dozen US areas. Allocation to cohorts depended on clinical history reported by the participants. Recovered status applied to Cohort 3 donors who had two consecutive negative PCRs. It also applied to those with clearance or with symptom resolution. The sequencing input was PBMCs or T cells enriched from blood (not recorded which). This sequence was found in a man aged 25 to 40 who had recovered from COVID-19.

As DNA, the CDR3 is TGTGCCAGCAGTGCACCAGGGGCGTTGGCCGGGGAGCTGTTTTTT. This translates into CASSAPGALAGELFF. This chain joins TRBV2 and TRBJ2-2, with D possibly being TRBD1 (6 bases). Germline assignment: CDR1 SNHLY and CDR2 FYNNEI. This CDR3 contains 15 residues. Trimming shortened V by 4 bases and J by 6 bases, and 15 bases separated the two germline ends.